The rows below give T cell receptor beta chains drawn from one sample of a study of OX40 agonist ivuxolimab in advanced cancers. Repertoires were generated with immunoSEQ multiplex PCR, while TCRdb's copy carries only in-frame clones and drops some. There are about 48,000 clones in the sample; around 74% occur only once, and about 1.9% lies in the top ten. Sequences were derived from CD4+ or CD8+ T cells sorted from blood, sampled in a trial of the OX40 agonist ivuxolimab. These receptors all come from an adult with an advanced solid tumor such as melanoma, head and neck, liver or kidney cancer. The CDR3 runs from the conserved cysteine through the conserved F or W. The D gene is left open where the match is weak. Not all rows give a size; the values are once, few, many and, for expanded clones, a class.

V gene,J gene,clone size,D gene,CDR3 DNA,CDR3 protein
TRBV7-3,TRBJ2-7,-,-,TGTGCCAGCACCCCGGGACCTTACGAGCAGTACTTC,CASTPGPYEQYF
TRBV4-2,TRBJ2-5,-,TRBD2,TGTGCCAGCAGCCCCATAGCGGGAGAGCAAGAGACCCAGTACTTC,CASSPIAGEQETQYF
TRBV6-1,TRBJ2-1,-,TRBD2,TGTGCCTCCTCTATGGCTAGCGGATATGAGCAGTTCTTC,CASSMASGYEQFF
TRBV7-9,TRBJ1-6,-,-,TGTGCCAGCAGCTTAGTGTGGACAGATAATTCACCCCTCCACTTT,CASSLVWTDNSPLHF
TRBV29-1,TRBJ2-2,-,TRBD2,TGCAGCGTTGGACTAACCGGGACTACTCAAACCGGGGAGCTGTTTTTT,CSVGLTGTTQTGELFF
TRBV2,TRBJ1-4,once,-,TGTGCCAGCAGGGCGACGGCTGGAACTAATGAAAAACTGTTTTTT,CASRATAGTNEKLFF
TRBV4-1,TRBJ1-2,-,-,TGCGCCAGCAGCCACCAGAACCAGGGCGGGCAGGGTGTACGAGCTAACTATGGCTACACCTTC,CASSHQNQGGQGVRANYGYTF
TRBV29-1,TRBJ1-3,few,-,TGCAGCGTCGGGGGGACGACTGGAAACACCATATATTTT,CSVGGTTGNTIYF
TRBV10-2,TRBJ1-6,few,-,TGCGCCAGCAGGTCCCCGGGACGGCCTTCACCCCTCCACTTT,CASRSPGRPSPLHF
TRBV7-2,TRBJ2-3,-,TRBD1,TGTGCCAGCAGCTTGGGACAGTGGCCAGATACGCAGTATTTT,CASSLGQWPDTQYF
TRBV6-5,TRBJ1-4,once,TRBD1,TGTGCCAGCAGAATAGGCGGACAGGGTCGGGAAAAACTGTTTTTT,CASRIGGQGREKLFF
TRBV21-1,TRBJ1-5,-,-,TGTGCCAGCATGGTGCAGACTAGCCTTAATAGCAATCAGCCCCAGCATTTT,CASMVQTSLNSNQPQHF